This TCR beta chain is drawn from a study of T cell changes during pregnancy in multiple sclerosis. Clones were read by immunoSEQ multiplex PCR, and TCRdb kept only the in-frame ones, dropping some. The data hold over 35,000 clones, with approximately 90% observed a single time. The input for sequencing was CD4+ T cells from peripheral blood mononuclear cells, taken in the first trimester of pregnancy. The origin of this receptor is a female donor in good health, enrolled as a control in a pregnancy study.

For the CDR3, the DNA is TGTGCCAGCAGCTTGGGTGGGTTCCGGGACACTGAAGCTTTCTTT. As protein: CASSLGGFRDTEAFF. The chain joins TRBV5-6 to TRBJ1-1; D remains unclear. CDR1 SGHDT and CDR2 YYEEEE come from the germline V gene. CDR3 length equals 15 residues. Between the trimmed V and J ends, which lost 0 bases and 3 bases, there was a span of 12 bases.